The clone carrying this T cell receptor beta chain was detected only a few times. No antigen is known for it. The time point here: patch test 1, 2 weeks after DPC sensitization. Treatment in this sample: therapeutic diphenylcyclopropenone sensitization with weekly scalp DPC. Alopecia patients deemed DPC-suitable, aged 18 to 70, excluding pregnancy. A single record per CDR3 protein comes from TCRdb applying MiXCR to the RACE reads. The sample holds about 49,000 distinct CDR3 sequences; about 10% are singletons and the top ten take roughly 4.1%. The sample is drawn from a study of human T cells and chemical hapten exposure. About the study: In the sensitization step, 2% DPC was placed on about 2 cm by about 2 cm of upper inner arm skin.

Study-wide results and caveats: Against controls, expanded TCRs gave rise to significantly more large CDR3 similarity clusters. The study found that PT1 expanded TCR counts correlated positively with patch test score.

V was pared by 8 bases and J by 2 bases, with 19 bases between. Germline V gene data show CDR1 as LNHNV and CDR2 as YYDKDF (reference sequence). The CDR3 is 16 amino acids. This material consisted of whole blood, taken in connection with sensitization to the hapten diphenylcyclopropenone (DPC). The chain employs TRBV15 and TRBJ1-5; D possibly corresponds to TRBD1 (6 bases). The sequence was collected from a woman aged 45-60 years with alopecia areata. Some clones in this sample may be carry-over from other donors' samples. CDR3 in DNA: TGTGCCACCCAAACTCGGGGGGGCACGGGCAATCAGCCCCAGCATTTT. It specifies CATQTRGGTGNQPQHF.